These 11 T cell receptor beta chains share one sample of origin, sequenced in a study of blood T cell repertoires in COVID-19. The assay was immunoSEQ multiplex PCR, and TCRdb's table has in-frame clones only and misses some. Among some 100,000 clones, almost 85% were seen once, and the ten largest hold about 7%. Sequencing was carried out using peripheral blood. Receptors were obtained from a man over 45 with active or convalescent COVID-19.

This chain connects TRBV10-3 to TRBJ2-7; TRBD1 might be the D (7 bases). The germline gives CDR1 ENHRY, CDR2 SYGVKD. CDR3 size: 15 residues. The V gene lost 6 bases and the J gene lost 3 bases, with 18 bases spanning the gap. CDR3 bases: TGTGCCATCAGCCAACAGGGGACTTTGGGCTACGAGCAGTACGTC. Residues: CAISQQGTLGYEQYV.

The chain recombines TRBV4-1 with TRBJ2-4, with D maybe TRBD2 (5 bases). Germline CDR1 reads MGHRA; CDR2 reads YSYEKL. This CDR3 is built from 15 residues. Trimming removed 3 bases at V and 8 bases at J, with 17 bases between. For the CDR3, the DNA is TGCGCCAGCAGCCAGAACCCGGGGATAACGGACATTCAGTACTTC. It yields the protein CASSQNPGITDIQYF.

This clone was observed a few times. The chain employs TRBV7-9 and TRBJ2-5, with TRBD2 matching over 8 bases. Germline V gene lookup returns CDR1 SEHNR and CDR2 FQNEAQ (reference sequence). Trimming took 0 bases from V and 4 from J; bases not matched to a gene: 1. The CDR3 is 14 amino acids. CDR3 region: CASSLAGGAETQYF. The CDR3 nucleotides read TGTGCCAGCAGCTTAGCCGGGGGGGCAGAGACCCAGTACTTC.

The CDR3 loop reads CASSELGAMSYEQYF. CDR3 in DNA: TGTGCCAGCAGTGAACTCGGAGCGATGAGCTACGAGCAGTACTTC. The V and J genes are TRBV6-1 and TRBJ2-7; D remains unclear. The CDR3 is 15 residues long. Trimming cost V 2 bases and J 3 bases, with 14 bases left between them. Germline CDR1 MNHNS, CDR2 SASEGT.

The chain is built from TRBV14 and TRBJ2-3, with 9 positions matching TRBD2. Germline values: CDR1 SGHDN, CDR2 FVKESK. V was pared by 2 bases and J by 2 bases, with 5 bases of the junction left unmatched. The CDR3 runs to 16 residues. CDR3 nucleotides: TGTGCCAGCAGCCAAAGTCTAGCGGGACTCACAGATACGCAGTATTTT. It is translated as CASSQSLAGLTDTQYF.

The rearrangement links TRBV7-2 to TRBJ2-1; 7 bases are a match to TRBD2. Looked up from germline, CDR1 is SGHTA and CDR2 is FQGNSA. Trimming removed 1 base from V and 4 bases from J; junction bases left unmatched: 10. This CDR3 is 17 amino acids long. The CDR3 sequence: CASSLVAGGGPYNEQFF. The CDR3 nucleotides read TGTGCCAGCAGCTTAGTAGCTGGCGGGGGTCCGTACAATGAGCAGTTCTTC.

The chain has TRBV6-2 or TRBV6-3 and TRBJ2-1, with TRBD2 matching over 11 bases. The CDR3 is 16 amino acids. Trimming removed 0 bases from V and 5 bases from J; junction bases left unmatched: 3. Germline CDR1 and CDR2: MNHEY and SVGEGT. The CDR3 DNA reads TGTGCCAGCAGTTACTCGACTAGCGGGGCTGACAATGAGCAGTTCTTC. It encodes CASSYSTSGADNEQFF.

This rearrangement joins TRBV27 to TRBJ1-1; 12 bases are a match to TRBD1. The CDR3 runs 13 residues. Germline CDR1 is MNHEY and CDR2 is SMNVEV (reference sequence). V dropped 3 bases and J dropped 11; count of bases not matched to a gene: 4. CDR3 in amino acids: CASSFGTGGSAFF. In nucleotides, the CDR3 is TGTGCCAGCAGTTTCGGGACAGGGGGCTCTGCTTTCTTT.

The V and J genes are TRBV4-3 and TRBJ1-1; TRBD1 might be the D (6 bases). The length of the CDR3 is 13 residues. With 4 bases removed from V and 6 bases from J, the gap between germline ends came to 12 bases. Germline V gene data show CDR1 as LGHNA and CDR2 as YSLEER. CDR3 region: CASSPIGGSEAFF. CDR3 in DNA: TGCGCCAGCAGCCCTATAGGGGGTTCTGAAGCTTTCTTT.

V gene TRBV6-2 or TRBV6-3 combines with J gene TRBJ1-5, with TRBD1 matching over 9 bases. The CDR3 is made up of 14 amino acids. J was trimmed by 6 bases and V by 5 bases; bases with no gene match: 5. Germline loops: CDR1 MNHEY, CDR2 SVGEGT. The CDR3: CASSPRGQGQPQHF. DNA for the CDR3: TGTGCCAGCAGTCCCCGGGGACAGGGTCAGCCCCAGCATTTT.

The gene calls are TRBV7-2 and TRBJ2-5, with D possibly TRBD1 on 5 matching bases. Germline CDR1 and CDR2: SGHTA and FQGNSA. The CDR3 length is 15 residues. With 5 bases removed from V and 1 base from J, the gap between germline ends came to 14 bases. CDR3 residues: CASSPQQDLQETQYF. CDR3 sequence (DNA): TGTGCCAGCAGCCCACAACAGGACCTCCAAGAGACCCAGTACTTC.